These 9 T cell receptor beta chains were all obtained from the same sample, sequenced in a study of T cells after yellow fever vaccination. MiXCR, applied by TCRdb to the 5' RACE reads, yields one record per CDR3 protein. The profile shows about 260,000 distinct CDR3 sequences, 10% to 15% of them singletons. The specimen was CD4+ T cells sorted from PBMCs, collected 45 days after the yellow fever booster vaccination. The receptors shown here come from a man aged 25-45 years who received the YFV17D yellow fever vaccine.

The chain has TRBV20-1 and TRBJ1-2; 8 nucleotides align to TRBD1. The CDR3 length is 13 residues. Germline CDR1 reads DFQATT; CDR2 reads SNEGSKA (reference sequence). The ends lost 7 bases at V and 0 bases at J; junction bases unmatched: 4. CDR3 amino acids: CSVMTGANYGYTF. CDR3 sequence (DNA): TGCAGTGTTATGACAGGGGCTAACTATGGCTACACCTTC.

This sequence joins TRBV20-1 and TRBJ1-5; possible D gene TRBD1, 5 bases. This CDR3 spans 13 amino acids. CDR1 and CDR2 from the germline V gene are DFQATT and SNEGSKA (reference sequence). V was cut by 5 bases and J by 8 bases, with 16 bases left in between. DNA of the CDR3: TGCAGTGCTCATGGGGCCCGGATGGAGCCCCAGCATTTT. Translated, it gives CSAHGARMEPQHF.

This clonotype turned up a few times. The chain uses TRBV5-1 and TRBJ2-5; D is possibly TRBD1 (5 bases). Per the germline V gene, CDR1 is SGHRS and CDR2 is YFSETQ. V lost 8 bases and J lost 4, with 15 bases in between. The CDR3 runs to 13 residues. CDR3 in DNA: TGCGCCAGTAGTAGACAGCTTGGAGAGACCCAGTACTTC. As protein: CASSRQLGETQYF.

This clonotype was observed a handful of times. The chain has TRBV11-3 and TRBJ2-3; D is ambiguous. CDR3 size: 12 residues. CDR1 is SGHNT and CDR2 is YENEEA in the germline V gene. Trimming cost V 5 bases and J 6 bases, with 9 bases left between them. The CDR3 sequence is CASSRARDTQYF. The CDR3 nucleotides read TGTGCCAGCAGCCGCGCGCGGGATACGCAGTATTTT.

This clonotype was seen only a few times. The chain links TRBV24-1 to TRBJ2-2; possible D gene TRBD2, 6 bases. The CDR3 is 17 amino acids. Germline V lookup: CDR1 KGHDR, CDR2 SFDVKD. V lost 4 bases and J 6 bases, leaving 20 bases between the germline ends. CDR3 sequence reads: CATSDQRPGEVPGELFF. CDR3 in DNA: TGTGCCACCAGTGACCAAAGACCGGGGGAAGTGCCCGGGGAGCTGTTTTTT.

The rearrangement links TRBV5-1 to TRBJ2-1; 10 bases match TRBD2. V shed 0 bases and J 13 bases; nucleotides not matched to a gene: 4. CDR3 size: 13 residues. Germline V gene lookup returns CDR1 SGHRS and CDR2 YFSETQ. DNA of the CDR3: TGCGCCAGCAGCTTGGAACTAGCGGGACTTCAGTTCTTC. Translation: CASSLELAGLQFF.

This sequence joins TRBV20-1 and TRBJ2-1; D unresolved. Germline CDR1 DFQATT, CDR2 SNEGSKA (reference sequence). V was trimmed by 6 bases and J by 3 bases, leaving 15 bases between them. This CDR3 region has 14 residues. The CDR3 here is CSAEFKADYNEQFF. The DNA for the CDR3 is TGCAGTGCCGAGTTCAAGGCGGACTACAATGAGCAGTTCTTC.

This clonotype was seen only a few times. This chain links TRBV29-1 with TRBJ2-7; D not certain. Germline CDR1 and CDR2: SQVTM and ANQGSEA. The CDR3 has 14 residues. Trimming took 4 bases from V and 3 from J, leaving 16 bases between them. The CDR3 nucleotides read TGCAGCGTTGCTGTGCGGTTTAAAGGCTACGAGCAGTACTTC. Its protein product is CSVAVRFKGYEQYF.

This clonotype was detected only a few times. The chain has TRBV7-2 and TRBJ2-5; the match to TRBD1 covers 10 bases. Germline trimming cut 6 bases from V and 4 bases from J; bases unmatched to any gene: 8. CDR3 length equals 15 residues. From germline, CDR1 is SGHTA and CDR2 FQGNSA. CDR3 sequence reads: CASSPRTGGGETQYF. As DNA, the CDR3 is TGTGCCAGCAGTCCACGGACAGGGGGGGGAGAGACCCAGTACTTC.